A selection of T cell receptor beta chains follows, all from one sample in a study of T cell changes during pregnancy in multiple sclerosis. TCRdb keeps only in-frame clones here, not all; method: immunoSEQ multiplex PCR. This repertoire shows 80,000 to 130,000 clones, 94% found once; its top ten account for more than 0.8%. The material sequenced was peripheral blood, taken before pregnancy. The receptor source for this set is a female donor with multiple sclerosis, enrolled in a pregnancy study. Each CDR3 is given with its conserved first and last residue. Each record gives: V gene, clone size, D gene, J gene, CDR3 protein, CDR3 DNA. A D gene is named only where the DNA matches it firmly. Expanded clones are given a class, and other clones once, few, many or no size at all.

TRBV7-6	-	TRBD2	TRBJ2-7	CASSLGLAGASEQYF	TGTGCCAGCAGCTTAGGGCTAGCGGGAGCTTCCGAGCAGTACTTC
TRBV6-1	-	-	TRBJ2-7	CASTLGGPLYEQYF	TGTGCCAGCACCCTCGGGGGACCTTTATACGAGCAGTACTTC
TRBV7-2	-	-	TRBJ2-7	CASSLALGVSYEQYF	TGTGCCAGCAGCTTAGCGCTGGGAGTTTCCTACGAGCAGTACTTC
TRBV18	-	-	TRBJ1-1	CVSSPRTDEAFF	TGTGTCAGCTCACCACGGACAGATGAAGCTTTCTTT
TRBV7-6	once	TRBD1	TRBJ2-7	CASSGRTGGAGEQYF	TGTGCCAGCAGCGGTCGGACAGGGGGCGCAGGCGAGCAGTACTTC
TRBV27	-	TRBD2	TRBJ2-1	CASSLGSSGRNEQFF	TGTGCCAGCAGTTTAGGGTCCAGCGGGAGGAATGAGCAGTTCTTC
TRBV4-1	-	-	TRBJ2-1	CASSQEPGRGAYNEQFF	TGCGCCAGCAGCCAAGAACCCGGCAGGGGGGCCTACAATGAGCAGTTCTTC
TRBV7-9	-	-	TRBJ1-1	CASSLGATEAFF	TGTGCCAGCAGCTTAGGAGCAACTGAAGCTTTCTTT
TRBV19	-	-	TRBJ2-7	CASSIFQGYEQYF	TGTGCCAGTAGTATCTTCCAGGGCTACGAGCAGTACTTC
TRBV27	-	-	TRBJ1-2	CASRPVMGQGNYGYTF	TGTGCCAGCAGACCCGTGATGGGCCAGGGGAACTATGGCTACACCTTC
TRBV6-5	-	TRBD1	TRBJ1-5	CASSAQGNQPQHF	TGTGCCAGCAGCGCACAGGGGAATCAGCCCCAGCATTTT
TRBV28	once	TRBD1	TRBJ2-1	CASGGRVYNEQFF	TGTGCCTCAGGGGGACGGGTATACAATGAGCAGTTCTTC
TRBV4-2	-	-	TRBJ1-1	CASSQAQGNTEAFF	TGTGCCAGCAGCCAAGCTCAGGGAAACACTGAAGCTTTCTTT
TRBV5-6	-	TRBD1	TRBJ1-2	CASRPPGQGFLGYTF	TGTGCCAGCAGGCCTCCGGGACAGGGCTTTTTAGGCTACACCTTC
TRBV5-4	-	-	TRBJ1-1	CASTRGMNTEAFF	TGTGCCAGTACTCGGGGGATGAACACTGAAGCTTTCTTT
TRBV30	-	-	TRBJ2-7	CAWTEGYKPYEQYF	TGTGCCTGGACGGAGGGTTATAAACCCTACGAGCAGTACTTC
TRBV21-1	many	-	TRBJ2-5	CASSKYFLNRGTETQYF	TGTGCCAGCAGCAAATATTTCTTAAACAGGGGAACCGAGACCCAGTACTTC
TRBV27	-	-	TRBJ2-1	CASSLDYMSSYNEQFF	TGTGCCAGCAGTTTAGACTACATGAGCTCCTACAATGAGCAGTTCTTC
TRBV4-1	-	TRBD2	TRBJ2-1	CASSQDNQLAGGNEQFF	TGCGCCAGCAGCCAAGATAATCAACTAGCGGGAGGTAATGAGCAGTTCTTC
TRBV10-2	-	-	TRBJ2-1	CASARDAGDEQFF	TGCGCCAGCGCGCGGGATGCCGGGGATGAGCAGTTCTTC
TRBV6-5	-	-	TRBJ1-2	CASSRARNYGYTF	TGTGCCAGCAGCCGCGCCAGGAACTATGGCTACACCTTC
TRBV9	-	TRBD1	TRBJ1-2	CASSSRRGLYGYTF	TGTGCCAGCAGCTCACGCAGGGGGCTCTATGGCTACACCTTC
TRBV27	-	-	TRBJ2-3	CASSFATRVSTDTQYF	TGTGCCAGCAGTTTCGCAACTAGAGTAAGCACAGATACGCAGTATTTT
TRBV7-8	-	-	TRBJ2-5	CASSSLEISGENGPETQYF	TGTGCCAGCAGCTCGTTAGAGATTAGCGGTGAGAATGGTCCAGAGACCCAGTACTTC
TRBV29-1	-	TRBD1	TRBJ1-2	CIGQGPDGYTF	TGCATCGGACAGGGGCCCGATGGCTACACCTTC
TRBV2	-	-	TRBJ1-1	CASIVNTEAFF	TGTGCCAGCATCGTTAACACTGAAGCTTTCTTT
TRBV5-1	-	-	TRBJ2-7	CASSLASGSEQYF	TGCGCCAGCAGCTTGGCCTCGGGGTCCGAGCAGTACTTC
TRBV27	once	TRBD1	TRBJ2-1	CASSLSPGQGGYSEQFF	TGTGCCAGCAGTTTATCCCCGGGACAGGGAGGGTACAGTGAGCAGTTCTTC
TRBV4-3	-	TRBD1	TRBJ1-2	CASSPGDRLIYGYTF	TGCGCCAGCAGCCCCGGGGACAGGTTGATCTATGGCTACACCTTC
TRBV4-1	-	-	TRBJ2-7	CASSHSGQTYEQYF	TGCGCCAGCAGCCACTCGGGACAAACCTACGAGCAGTACTTC
TRBV19	-	-	TRBJ2-7	CASSIGEGYEQYF	TGTGCCAGTAGTATTGGTGAGGGCTACGAGCAGTACTTC
TRBV5-4	-	-	TRBJ2-1	CASSLGQGLINEQFF	TGTGCCAGCAGCTTGGGGCAGGGGTTGATCAATGAGCAGTTCTTC
TRBV9	-	TRBD1	TRBJ1-2	CASSVGQGVVYGYTF	TGTGCCAGCAGCGTAGGACAGGGTGTCGTCTATGGCTACACCTTC
TRBV2	-	-	TRBJ2-7	CASSEQRTGAYEQYF	TGTGCCAGCAGTGAGCAAAGGACGGGGGCCTACGAGCAGTACTTC
TRBV5-1	-	TRBD2	TRBJ2-5	CASSRTSGKETQYF	TGCGCCAGCAGCCGTACTAGCGGGAAGGAGACCCAGTACTTC
TRBV9	-	-	TRBJ2-7	CASSGLGGAHEQYF	TGTGCCAGCAGCGGCCTAGGAGGGGCCCACGAGCAGTACTTC
TRBV28	-	-	TRBJ1-2	CASTLEEGDLDGYTF	TGTGCCAGCACCCTAGAAGAGGGGGATTTGGATGGCTACACCTTC
TRBV7-9	once	TRBD1	TRBJ2-3	CASRQPGQRTDTQYF	TGTGCCAGCAGACAACCGGGACAGCGCACAGATACGCAGTATTTT
TRBV15	-	TRBD2	TRBJ2-7	CATSSSREGTYEQYF	TGTGCCACCAGCAGCTCGCGGGAGGGCACCTACGAGCAGTACTTC
TRBV5-4	-	TRBD1	TRBJ1-2	CASSLPATGVGYTF	TGTGCCAGCAGCTTGCCTGCGACAGGGGTTGGCTACACCTTC
TRBV5-4	-	-	TRBJ2-3	CASSAPRDTQYF	TGTGCCAGCAGCGCTCCCCGGGATACGCAGTATTTT
TRBV10-3	few	-	TRBJ2-5	CAIKSDGQETQYF	TGTGCCATCAAAAGCGACGGTCAAGAGACCCAGTACTTC
TRBV7-8	-	-	TRBJ1-4	CASSPDRFPTTNEKLFF	TGTGCCAGCAGCCCTGACAGATTCCCTACAACTAATGAAAAACTGTTTTTT
TRBV10-2	-	TRBD2	TRBJ2-1	CASSDVAGVGYNEQFF	TGCGCCAGCAGTGACGTAGCGGGAGTGGGATACAATGAGCAGTTCTTC
TRBV10-2	-	-	TRBJ2-1	CASSDKAGQKVNEQFF	TGCGCCAGCAGTGATAAGGCAGGCCAAAAGGTCAATGAGCAGTTCTTC
TRBV5-4	-	TRBD1	TRBJ2-7	CASSLTAGTDEQYF	TGTGCCAGCAGCTTGACGGCTGGGACAGACGAGCAGTACTTC
TRBV5-6	-	TRBD1	TRBJ1-2	CASSPTGQGFYGYTF	TGTGCCAGCAGCCCGACGGGACAGGGCTTTTATGGCTACACCTTC
TRBV7-2	-	-	TRBJ2-2	CASSLHSHTGELFF	TGTGCCAGCAGCTTACACTCTCACACCGGGGAGCTGTTTTTT
TRBV9	-	TRBD2	TRBJ2-2	CASKEGLARNTGELFF	TGTGCCAGCAAGGAGGGACTAGCAAGAAACACCGGGGAGCTGTTTTTT
TRBV19	-	-	TRBJ1-2	CASSSTVNYGYTF	TGTGCCAGTAGTAGTACGGTTAACTATGGCTACACCTTC
TRBV4-1	-	TRBD2	TRBJ2-3	CASSQTSIGTDTQYF	TGCGCCAGCAGCCAGACTAGCATCGGGACAGATACGCAGTATTTT
TRBV6-1	-	-	TRBJ1-1	CASSDDYYSMNTEAFF	TGTGCCAGCAGTGACGACTACTATAGCATGAACACTGAAGCTTTCTTT
TRBV11-2	-	-	TRBJ1-2	CASSDRSYGYTF	TGTGCCAGCAGCGACAGATCCTATGGCTACACCTTC
TRBV29-1	-	TRBD2	TRBJ2-1	CSVGGLAGFYEQFF	TGCAGCGTCGGGGGCCTAGCGGGATTCTATGAGCAGTTCTTC
TRBV19	-	-	TRBJ2-7	CASSSRAPGGEQYF	TGTGCCAGTAGTAGCCGGGCTCCCGGCGGGGAGCAGTACTTC
TRBV6-5	-	TRBD1	TRBJ2-3	CAAQGTDTQYF	TGTGCTGCACAGGGGACAGATACGCAGTATTTT
TRBV13	-	TRBD1	TRBJ2-7	CASSVRTGPAEQYF	TGTGCCAGCAGCGTCCGGACAGGGCCCGCCGAGCAGTACTTC
TRBV18	-	-	TRBJ2-5	CASSPGSYQETQYF	TGTGCCAGCTCACCCGGGTCTTACCAAGAGACCCAGTACTTC